Shown below are 7 T cell receptor beta chains from a single sample sequenced in a study of T cell repertoires in cytomegalovirus infection. Each CDR3 protein is one row after TCRdb ran MiXCR on the reads. Of some 440,000 distinct CDR3 sequences detected, approximately 30% appear once; the ten largest clones hold roughly 15%. Sample: PBMCs. The source of these receptors is a human donor in good health (CMV status not recorded). Some clones in this sample may be carry-over from other donors' samples.

In its sample, this clonotype was seen many times. The chain couples TRBV7-8 to TRBJ1-6; possible D gene TRBD1, 6 bases. V lost 5 bases, J lost 7 bases, and 15 bases lay in between. The germline CDR1 and CDR2 sequences are SGHVS and FQNEAQ. The CDR3 is 15 residues long. CDR3 nucleotide sequence: TGTGCCAGCAGCCCCTACAGGGCGGGGAATTCACCCCTCCACTTT. Translation gives CASSPYRAGNSPLHF.

This clonotype was observed at least ten times. This chain joins TRBV7-9 and TRBJ1-2; tentative D call: TRBD1 (6 bases). Germline CDR1 is SEHNR and CDR2 is FQNEAQ (reference sequence). This CDR3 comprises 15 residues. The V end was cut by 3 bases, the J end by 4 bases, with 15 bases between. Here the CDR3 DNA reads TGTGCCAGCAGCTTGACAGGATCAACCTCCTATGGCTACACCTTC. Its translation: CASSLTGSTSYGYTF.

This chain links TRBV4-1 with TRBJ2-7, with D uncertain. The germline V and J ends were trimmed by 0 bases and 2 bases, with 17 bases remaining between them. The CDR3 sequence is 17 residues long. Germline V CDR1 and CDR2: MGHRA, YSYEKL. This chain's CDR3 is CASSQDLVETEAYEQYF. The CDR3 DNA reads as TGCGCCAGCAGCCAAGATCTGGTCGAAACAGAGGCCTACGAGCAGTACTTC.

This clonotype was seen many times. V and J are TRBV7-2 and TRBJ2-7; 7 positions match TRBD1. V was clipped by 4 bases and J by 3 bases; unmatched bases: 3. Germline values: CDR1 SGHTA, CDR2 FQGNSA. The CDR3 is 13 amino acids. The CDR3 loop is CASSSDRFYEQYF. CDR3 sequence (DNA): TGTGCCAGCAGCTCGGACAGGTTCTACGAGCAGTACTTC. Together with reference TRBV7-2 and TRBJ2-7, the CDR3 gives the full variable domain: GAGVSQSPSNKVTEKGKDVELRCDPISGHTALYWYRQSLGQGLEFLIYFQGNSAPDKSGLPSDRFSAERTGGSVSTLTIQRTQQEDSAVYLCASSSDRFYEQYFGPGTRLTVT.

This clonotype was found a few times. V usage is TRBV5-6 and J usage is TRBJ2-3; no clear D gene. Germline V gives CDR1 SGHDT, CDR2 YYEEEE. V gave up 2 bases and J gave up 0 bases, with 22 bases separating them. The CDR3 consists of 19 residues. The CDR3 loop reads CASSFFSAAPIISTDTQYF. The DNA for the CDR3 is TGTGCCAGCAGCTTCTTTTCTGCCGCTCCTATAATTAGCACAGATACGCAGTATTTT.

The chain couples TRBV20-1 to TRBJ2-7; no firm D call. CDR1 is DFQATT, CDR2 SNEGSKA, per germline (reference sequence). The CDR3 is 12 amino acids. Trimming removed 5 bases from V and 4 bases from J, with 12 bases in between. In DNA form, the CDR3 reads TGCAGTGCTTCAAGGGCCGAATACGAGCAGTACTTC. Protein: CSASRAEYEQYF.

On this clonotype itself: The final CDR3 position lacks the conserved phenylalanine or tryptophan, pointing to a likely read error. The rearrangement uses TRBV6-8 and TRBJ2-1; D is unclear. The CDR3 totals 13 residues. CDR1 MNHGY and CDR2 SAAAGT come from the germline V gene. V shed 5 bases and J shed 4 bases, with 9 bases lying between them. Written as DNA, the CDR3 is TGTGCCAGCAGTGTTTCGTATTACAATGAGCAGTTCTTA. Its translation is CASSVSYYNEQFL.